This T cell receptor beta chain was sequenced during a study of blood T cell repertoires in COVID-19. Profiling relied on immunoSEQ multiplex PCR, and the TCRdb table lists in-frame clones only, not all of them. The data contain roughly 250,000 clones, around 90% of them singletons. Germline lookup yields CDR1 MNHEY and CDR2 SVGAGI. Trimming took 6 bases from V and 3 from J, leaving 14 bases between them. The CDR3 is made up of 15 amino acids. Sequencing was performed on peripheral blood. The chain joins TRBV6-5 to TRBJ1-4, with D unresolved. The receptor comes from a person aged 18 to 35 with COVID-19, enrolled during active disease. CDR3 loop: CASRADGLPNEKLFF. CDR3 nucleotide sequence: TGTGCCAGCAGAGCGGACGGACTCCCTAATGAAAAACTGTTTTTT.